The TCR beta chain under discussion was sequenced for a study of CD8 T cells in Susac syndrome. Findings and caveats of the study: The study acknowledged a relatively small number of individuals in its TCR sequencing and HLA analysis.

A note on this clonotype: Its specificity is not known.

V lost 1 base and J lost 0; bases outside the gene matches: 4. Germline V gene data show CDR1 as SGDLS and CDR2 as YYNGEE. The CDR3 extends over 16 amino acids. Sequencing of TCR beta was carried out in blood CD8+ and CD4+ T cells. The multiple sclerosis control group comprised treatment-naive patients with stable or active relapsing-remitting disease. After extraction with the RNeasy kit, roughly 0.5 to 1 ug of the RNA was reverse transcribed using random hexamers. immunoSEQ multiplex PCR amplified TCR beta CDR3 across 54 Vbeta, 13 Jbeta. TCRdb reprocessed the immunoSEQ multiplex PCR reads via MiXCR and lists one record per CDR3 protein. The table shows 120,000 or so distinct CDR3 sequences, with 85% to 95% occurring only once.

The source material was CD4+ T cells from PBMCs. V usage is TRBV9 and J usage is TRBJ2-5, with 9 bases matching TRBD1. The receptor was isolated from a human donor with multiple sclerosis. In DNA, the CDR3 is TGTGCCAGCAGCGTATCTGACAGGGGGTACCAAGAGACCCAGTACTTC. Residues: CASSVSDRGYQETQYF. Using reference TRBV9 and TRBJ2-5 for the parts outside the CDR3, the full variable domain is DSGVTQTPKHLITATGQRVTLRCSPRSGDLSVYWYQQSLDQGLQFLIQYYNGEERAKGNILERFSAQQFPDLHSELNLSSLELGDSALYFCASSVSDRGYQETQYFGPGTRLLVL.